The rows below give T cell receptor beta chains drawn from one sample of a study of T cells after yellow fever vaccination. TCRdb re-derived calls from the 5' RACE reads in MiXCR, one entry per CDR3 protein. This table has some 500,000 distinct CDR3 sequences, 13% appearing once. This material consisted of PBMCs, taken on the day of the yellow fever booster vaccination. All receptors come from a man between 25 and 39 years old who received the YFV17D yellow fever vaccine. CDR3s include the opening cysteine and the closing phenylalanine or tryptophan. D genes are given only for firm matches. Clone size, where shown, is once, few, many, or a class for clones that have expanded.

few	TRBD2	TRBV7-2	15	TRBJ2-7	CASSLAAGTTYEQYF	TGTGCCAGCAGCTTAGCGGCCGGGACTACCTACGAGCAGTACTTC
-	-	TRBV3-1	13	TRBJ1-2	CASSQVRNYGYTF	TGTGCCAGCAGCCAAGTTCGTAACTATGGCTACACCTTC
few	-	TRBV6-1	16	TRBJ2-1	CASRAGGAGNYNEQFF	TGTGCCAGCAGAGCCGGGGGAGCGGGTAATTACAATGAGCAGTTCTTC
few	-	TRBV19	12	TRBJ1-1	CASTGRYTEAFF	TGTGCCAGTACCGGACGGTACACTGAAGCTTTCTTT
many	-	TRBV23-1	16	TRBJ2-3	CASSRPTSRSTDTQYF	TGCGCCAGCAGTCGGCCTACTAGCAGAAGCACAGATACGCAGTATTTT
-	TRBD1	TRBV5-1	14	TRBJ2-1	CASSTGQGGNEQFF	TGCGCCAGCAGCACGGGACAGGGGGGGAATGAGCAGTTCTTC
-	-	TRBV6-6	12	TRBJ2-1	CASSYVNNEQFF	TGTGCCAGCAGTTACGTGAACAATGAGCAGTTCTTC
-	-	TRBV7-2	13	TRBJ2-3	CASSFGQVDTQYF	TGTGCCAGCAGCTTCGGGCAGGTGGATACGCAGTATTTT
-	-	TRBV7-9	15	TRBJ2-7	CASSLGDILGYEQYF	TGTGCCAGCAGCTTGGGGGACATTCTCGGCTACGAGCAGTACTTC
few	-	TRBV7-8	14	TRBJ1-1	CASKALNSYTEAFF	TGTGCCAGCAAGGCCCTAAACAGCTACACTGAAGCTTTCTTT
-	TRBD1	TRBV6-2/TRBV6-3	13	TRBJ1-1	CASCGTGVTEAFF	TGTGCCAGCTGCGGGACAGGGGTCACTGAAGCTTTCTTT
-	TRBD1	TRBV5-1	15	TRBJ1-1	CASVPGQGPNTEAFF	TGCGCCAGCGTCCCGGGACAGGGGCCGAACACTGAAGCTTTCTTT
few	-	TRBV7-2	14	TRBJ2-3	CASSGRGPRDTQYF	TGTGCCAGCAGCGGACGAGGGCCTAGGGATACGCAGTATTTT
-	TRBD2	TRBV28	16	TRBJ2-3	CASTPPRGRAPDTQYF	TGTGCCAGCACCCCGCCGCGCGGGAGGGCCCCAGATACGCAGTATTTT
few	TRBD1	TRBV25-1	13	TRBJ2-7	CASSDPGTGPQYF	TGTGCCAGCAGTGACCCAGGGACAGGACCGCAGTACTTC
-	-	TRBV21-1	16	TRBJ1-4	CASSWGSSVTNEKLFF	TGTGCCAGCAGCTGGGGAAGTTCGGTAACTAATGAAAAACTGTTTTTT
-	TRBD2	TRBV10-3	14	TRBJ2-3	CAISGRAETDTQYF	TGTGCCATCAGCGGGAGGGCCGAAACAGATACGCAGTATTTT
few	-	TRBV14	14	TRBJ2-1	CASSQDVAKGPRFF	TGTGCCAGCAGCCAAGATGTAGCGAAGGGGCCAAGGTTCTTC
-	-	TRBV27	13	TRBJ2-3	CASSLRRADTQYF	TGTGCCAGCAGTTTACGCAGGGCAGATACGCAGTATTTT
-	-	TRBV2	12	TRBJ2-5	CASASLQETQYF	TGTGCCAGCGCTTCACTCCAAGAGACCCAGTACTTC